A single sample is the source of the 28 T cell receptor beta chains below, sequenced in a study of CD8 T cells in ankylosing spondylitis. TCRdb passed the 5' RACE reads through MiXCR, listing each CDR3 protein once. In the table there are 35,000 to 50,000 distinct CDR3 sequences, 4% of which are singletons. The sample consisted of blood, either unsorted or a sorted T cell fraction (not recorded which). All receptors derive from a female donor with ankylosing spondylitis or in good health (not recorded which).

The sample holds many counts of this clonotype. The chain recombines TRBV9 with TRBJ2-2, with TRBD1 as a possible D gene (6 bases). CDR1 is SGDLS and CDR2 is YYNGEE in the germline V gene. V was pared by 4 bases and J by 0 bases, with 10 bases between. The CDR3 covers 15 residues. This CDR3 reads CASSLDRTNTGELFF. The CDR3 DNA reads as TGTGCCAGCAGCTTGGACAGAACGAACACCGGGGAGCTGTTTTTT. Full variable domain (rest looked up from reference TRBV9 and TRBJ2-2): DSGVTQTPKHLITATGQRVTLRCSPRSGDLSVYWYQQSLDQGLQFLIQYYNGEERAKGNILERFSAQQFPDLHSELNLSSLELGDSALYFCASSLDRTNTGELFFGEGSRLTVL.

Ten or more counts support this clonotype. For the CDR3, the DNA is TGTGCCAGCAGCGTAGCAGCGGGAAATAGGGCAGATACGCAGTATTTT. This gives the protein CASSVAAGNRADTQYF. The rearrangement links TRBV9 to TRBJ2-3, with 7 bases identical to TRBD2. CDR3 length equals 16 residues. J lost 4 bases, V lost 0 bases, and 8 bases had no gene match. Germline CDR1 reads SGDLS; CDR2 reads YYNGEE. The full variable domain, its missing parts supplied by reference TRBV9 and TRBJ2-3, is DSGVTQTPKHLITATGQRVTLRCSPRSGDLSVYWYQQSLDQGLQFLIQYYNGEERAKGNILERFSAQQFPDLHSELNLSSLELGDSALYFCASSVAAGNRADTQYFGPGTRLTVL.

This clonotype was counted ten times or more. This chain joins TRBV9 and TRBJ1-1; D is ambiguous. The V end was cut by 3 bases, the J end by 2 bases, with 8 bases between. The length of the CDR3 is 13 residues. The germline V gene has CDR1 SGDLS and CDR2 YYNGEE. This CDR3 reads CASSASINTEAFF. Here the CDR3 DNA reads TGTGCCAGCAGCGCTTCGATTAACACTGAAGCTTTCTTT.

This clonotype appeared many times. The chain's CDR3 is CASSVGAGSSKGNEQFF. The CDR3 nucleotides read TGTGCCAGCAGCGTAGGGGCAGGGAGCTCCAAAGGCAATGAGCAGTTCTTC. The rearrangement joins TRBV9 to TRBJ2-1, with D tentatively TRBD1 or TRBD2 (5 bases each). This CDR3 is built from 17 residues. Germline CDR1 SGDLS, CDR2 YYNGEE. V was shortened by 0 bases and J by 6 bases, with 19 bases between the two germline ends.

This clonotype was counted ten times or more. V gene TRBV9 combines with J gene TRBJ2-7; D is ambiguous. Trimming removed 4 bases at V and 2 bases at J, with 16 bases between. This CDR3 spans 15 amino acids. Germline CDR1 and CDR2: SGDLS and YYNGEE. CDR3 coding DNA: TGTGCCAGCAGCCCCCAAGAGGCGTCGGCCTACGAGCAGTACTTC. Its translation: CASSPQEASAYEQYF.

The table lists this clonotype with many counts. The chain carries TRBV9 and TRBJ1-6; a weak D match, TRBD1 (5 bases). The CDR3 sequence is 15 residues long. Germline CDR1 and CDR2: SGDLS and YYNGEE. The ends were cut back, 4 bases at V and 10 bases at J, with 18 bases in the middle. CDR3 nucleotide sequence: TGTGCCAGCAGCCCACGGCTCAGGGAAGACTCACCCCTCCACTTT. Encoded protein: CASSPRLREDSPLHF.

This clonotype has at least ten counts. The J gene is TRBJ1-1, the V gene TRBV9, with D hard to call. CDR1 is SGDLS, CDR2 YYNGEE, per germline. This CDR3 is 16 amino acids long. V was pared by 0 bases and J by 1 base, with 13 bases between. The CDR3 nucleotides are TGTGCCAGCAGCGTAGTACCCGGACCGCCGAACACTGAAGCTTTCTTT. It translates to CASSVVPGPPNTEAFF.

This clonotype was counted ten times or more. The V gene is TRBV9, the J gene TRBJ1-5; D is unclear. The V gene's germline CDR1 is SGDLS and CDR2 YYNGEE. Trimming removed 0 bases at V and 4 bases at J, with 8 bases between. There are 14 residues in the CDR3. The DNA for the CDR3 is TGTGCCAGCAGCGTAGGCTCCGATAATCAGCCCCAGCATTTT. Translation gives CASSVGSDNQPQHF.

This clonotype was counted ten times or more. The genes are TRBV9 and TRBJ2-3; D call uncertain. Trimming left V 0 bases short and J 5 bases short, with 10 bases between. The CDR3 contains 14 residues. Per germline, CDR1 SGDLS and CDR2 YYNGEE. The CDR3 nucleotides read TGTGCCAGCAGCGTAGGAGAGCTGGAAGATACGCAGTATTTT. Its protein product is CASSVGELEDTQYF. Based on the CDR3 plus reference TRBV9 and TRBJ2-3, the full variable domain is DSGVTQTPKHLITATGQRVTLRCSPRSGDLSVYWYQQSLDQGLQFLIQYYNGEERAKGNILERFSAQQFPDLHSELNLSSLELGDSALYFCASSVGELEDTQYFGPGTRLTVL.

This clonotype is categorized as medium-sized. J is TRBJ2-2 and V is TRBV9; no reliable D call. Trimming shortened V by 2 bases and J by 1 base, and 9 bases separated the two germline ends. This CDR3 comprises 15 residues. Germline lookup yields CDR1 SGDLS and CDR2 YYNGEE. The CDR3 sequence is CASSVWQENTGELFF. DNA of the CDR3: TGTGCCAGCAGCGTTTGGCAGGAGAACACCGGGGAGCTGTTTTTT. Combining the CDR3 with reference TRBV9 and TRBJ2-2 gives the whole variable domain DSGVTQTPKHLITATGQRVTLRCSPRSGDLSVYWYQQSLDQGLQFLIQYYNGEERAKGNILERFSAQQFPDLHSELNLSSLELGDSALYFCASSVWQENTGELFFGEGSRLTVL.

This clonotype was seen ten or more times. The gene calls are TRBV9 and TRBJ2-5; no definite D call. V was cut by 4 bases and J by 5 bases, with 12 bases left in between. Germline V gene data show CDR1 as SGDLS and CDR2 as YYNGEE. The CDR3 is made up of 13 amino acids. The chain's CDR3 is CASSPDPKETQYF. CDR3 coding DNA: TGTGCCAGCAGCCCGGACCCTAAGGAGACCCAGTACTTC.

This clonotype was recorded at least ten times. V usage is TRBV9 and J usage is TRBJ2-1, with 12 bases matching TRBD2. CDR1 is SGDLS, CDR2 YYNGEE, per germline. Trimming removed 3 bases from V and 9 bases from J; junction bases left unmatched: 4. This CDR3 has 14 residues. CDR3 in DNA: TGTGCCAGCAGCGCCGGGACTAGCGGGTTTGAGCAGTTCTTC. Translating it yields CASSAGTSGFEQFF.

Ten or more counts support this clonotype. The rearrangement links TRBV9 to TRBJ2-3; possible D gene TRBD2, 6 bases. Germline CDR1 SGDLS, CDR2 YYNGEE. The CDR3 contains 15 residues. With 2 bases removed from V and 0 bases from J, the gap between germline ends came to 10 bases. CDR3 amino acids: CASSVRAGSTDTQYF. The CDR3 DNA follows: TGTGCCAGCAGCGTGAGGGCGGGGAGCACAGATACGCAGTATTTT.

This clonotype was counted ten times or more. V and J are TRBV9 and TRBJ2-7, with TRBD1 as a possible D gene (6 bases). Between the trimmed V and J ends, which lost 0 bases and 0 bases, there was a span of 13 bases. CDR3 length equals 16 residues. Germline-derived CDR1 and CDR2 are SGDLS and YYNGEE. The CDR3 region is CASSVAPDSSSYEQYF. CDR3 DNA: TGTGCCAGCAGCGTAGCCCCGGACAGTAGCTCCTACGAGCAGTACTTC.

This clonotype appeared many times. This chain connects TRBV9 to TRBJ1-6; no clear D gene. Trimming took off 0 bases at V and 8 bases at J, with 3 bases between the two ends. The CDR3 consists of 12 residues. Germline CDR1 and CDR2: SGDLS and YYNGEE. The CDR3 bases are TGTGCCAGCAGCGTAGCCCATTCACCCCTCCACTTT. It translates to CASSVAHSPLHF.

This clonotype was picked up one time. A single base separates this from a much larger clone, so it may be a read error. The chain combines TRBV9 with TRBJ2-5, with D perhaps TRBD2 (5 bases). The germline V gene encodes CDR1 SGDLS and CDR2 YYNGEE. CDR3 length: 15 amino acids. The CDR3 nucleotides are TGTGCCAGCAACGTAGTAGCGAGTGGGCAAGAGACCCAGTACTTC. This encodes CASNVVASGQETQYF.

This chain links TRBV9 with TRBJ2-5; D possibly corresponds to TRBD1 (5 bases). The CDR3 sequence is 16 residues long. Trimming cost V 0 bases and J 2 bases, with 14 bases left between them. The germline CDR1 and CDR2 sequences are SGDLS and YYNGEE. Here the CDR3 DNA reads TGTGCCAGCAGCGTAGCTCCCTCGGCAGGGCAAGAGACCCAGTACTTC. This gives the protein CASSVAPSAGQETQYF. The full variable domain, rest sourced from reference TRBV9 and TRBJ2-5, is DSGVTQTPKHLITATGQRVTLRCSPRSGDLSVYWYQQSLDQGLQFLIQYYNGEERAKGNILERFSAQQFPDLHSELNLSSLELGDSALYFCASSVAPSAGQETQYFGPGTRLLVL.

This clonotype was observed many times. This chain uses TRBV9 with TRBJ1-4; TRBD1 matches 9 bases. The CDR3 sequence is 16 residues long. Unmatched junction bases numbered 6, after V lost 0 bases and J lost 6 bases. The germline gives CDR1 SGDLS, CDR2 YYNGEE. CDR3 in amino acids: CASSVDLTGGDEKLFF. CDR3 nucleotides: TGTGCCAGCAGCGTAGATTTGACAGGGGGTGATGAAAAACTGTTTTTT. The complete variable domain, with remaining parts taken from reference TRBV9 and TRBJ1-4, reads DSGVTQTPKHLITATGQRVTLRCSPRSGDLSVYWYQQSLDQGLQFLIQYYNGEERAKGNILERFSAQQFPDLHSELNLSSLELGDSALYFCASSVDLTGGDEKLFFGSGTQLSVL.

The chain links TRBV9 to TRBJ2-3, with 11 nucleotides matching TRBD2. The length of the CDR3 is 15 residues. J lost 6 bases, V lost 0 bases, and 3 bases had no gene match. Per germline, CDR1 SGDLS and CDR2 YYNGEE. As DNA, the CDR3 is TGTGCCAGCAGCGTAGAAGGACTAGCGGGTGATACGCAGTATTTT. As protein: CASSVEGLAGDTQYF.

This clonotype was recorded many times. The J gene is TRBJ2-3, the V gene TRBV9; 12 nucleotides agree with TRBD2. Germline values: CDR1 SGDLS, CDR2 YYNGEE. After removal of 0 bases from V and 5 bases from J, the junction contained 10 bases not matched to a gene. There are 18 residues in the CDR3. CDR3 loop: CASSVAALAGGPGDTQYF. DNA of the CDR3: TGTGCCAGCAGCGTAGCTGCCCTAGCGGGGGGGCCAGGAGATACGCAGTATTTT.

This clonotype was counted many times. V is TRBV9 and J is TRBJ2-3, with 7 bases matching TRBD2. This CDR3 is 17 amino acids long. Germline V CDR1 and CDR2: SGDLS, YYNGEE. V lost 0 bases to trimming and J lost 0 bases; unmatched junction nucleotides: 7. DNA of the CDR3: TGTGCCAGCAGCGTAGCAGCTAGCGGTTCTAGCACAGATACGCAGTATTTT. Its translation: CASSVAASGSSTDTQYF.

This clonotype has just a few counts. The chain employs TRBV9 and TRBJ1-6, with TRBD1 matching 8 bases. Germline V CDR1 and CDR2: SGDLS, YYNGEE. Trimming cost V 0 bases and J 10 bases; bases outside gene matches: 6. The CDR3 is made up of 15 amino acids. The DNA of the CDR3 is TGTGCCAGCAGCGTAGCTGGACAGGGTGGGTCACCCCTCCACTTT. Translated, it gives CASSVAGQGGSPLHF.

This clonotype was seen repeatedly, ten times or more. The CDR3 reads CASSVTGKETQYF. DNA of the CDR3: TGTGCCAGCAGCGTGACAGGAAAAGAGACCCAGTACTTC. The chain employs TRBV9 and TRBJ2-5; weak D call: TRBD1 (6 bases). The germline gives CDR1 SGDLS, CDR2 YYNGEE. The CDR3 is 13 residues long. The V and J ends lost 2 bases and 3 bases respectively, with 8 bases between them.

This clonotype has at least ten counts. The CDR3 reads CASSSEGDYGYTF. DNA for the CDR3: TGTGCCAGCAGTTCGGAGGGGGACTATGGCTACACCTTC. The chain recombines TRBV9 with TRBJ1-2; a weak D match, TRBD1 (6 bases). V was trimmed by 5 bases and J by 3 bases, leaving 11 bases between them. Germline CDR1 and CDR2: SGDLS and YYNGEE. This CDR3 contains 13 residues.

This clonotype was counted ten times or more. The CDR3 reads CASTRVGGDTEAFF. The CDR3 DNA sequence: TGTGCCAGCACCAGAGTCGGTGGGGACACTGAAGCTTTCTTT. This rearrangement joins TRBV9 to TRBJ1-1; D unclear. Germline CDR1 is SGDLS and CDR2 is YYNGEE. The CDR3 loop spans 14 amino acids. The V and J ends lost 6 bases and 3 bases respectively, with 15 bases between them. Drawing the rest from reference TRBV9 and TRBJ1-1, the complete variable domain is DSGVTQTPKHLITATGQRVTLRCSPRSGDLSVYWYQQSLDQGLQFLIQYYNGEERAKGNILERFSAQQFPDLHSELNLSSLELGDSALYFCASTRVGGDTEAFFGQGTRLTVV.

Ten or more counts support this clonotype. V and J are TRBV9 and TRBJ1-6; no firm D call. Germline V gene data show CDR1 as SGDLS and CDR2 as YYNGEE. This CDR3 is 14 amino acids long. Trimming took off 0 bases at V and 6 bases at J, with 7 bases between the two ends. The CDR3 DNA reads as TGTGCCAGCAGCGTAGCCTTAGTTAATTCACCCCTCCACTTT. The encoded protein is CASSVALVNSPLHF.

At least ten counts were recorded for this clonotype. This chain uses TRBV9 with TRBJ2-5; D perhaps matches TRBD2 (7 bases). Germline CDR1 reads SGDLS; CDR2 reads YYNGEE. V was shortened by 0 bases and J by 2 bases, with 17 bases between the two germline ends. The length of the CDR3 is 17 residues. Here the CDR3 reads CASSVDLGGALQETQYF. For the CDR3, the DNA is TGTGCCAGCAGCGTAGACTTGGGGGGGGCCCTACAAGAGACCCAGTACTTC.

At least ten counts were recorded for this clonotype. This chain links TRBV9 with TRBJ2-5, with TRBD1 matching over 7 bases. Per the germline V gene, CDR1 is SGDLS and CDR2 is YYNGEE. V dropped 3 bases and J dropped 6; count of bases not matched to a gene: 5. This CDR3 spans 13 amino acids. This CDR3 is CASSETGRQTQYF. DNA of the CDR3: TGTGCCAGCAGCGAGACAGGGCGTCAGACCCAGTACTTC. The whole variable domain, filled in from reference TRBV9 and TRBJ2-5, reads DSGVTQTPKHLITATGQRVTLRCSPRSGDLSVYWYQQSLDQGLQFLIQYYNGEERAKGNILERFSAQQFPDLHSELNLSSLELGDSALYFCASSETGRQTQYFGPGTRLLVL.